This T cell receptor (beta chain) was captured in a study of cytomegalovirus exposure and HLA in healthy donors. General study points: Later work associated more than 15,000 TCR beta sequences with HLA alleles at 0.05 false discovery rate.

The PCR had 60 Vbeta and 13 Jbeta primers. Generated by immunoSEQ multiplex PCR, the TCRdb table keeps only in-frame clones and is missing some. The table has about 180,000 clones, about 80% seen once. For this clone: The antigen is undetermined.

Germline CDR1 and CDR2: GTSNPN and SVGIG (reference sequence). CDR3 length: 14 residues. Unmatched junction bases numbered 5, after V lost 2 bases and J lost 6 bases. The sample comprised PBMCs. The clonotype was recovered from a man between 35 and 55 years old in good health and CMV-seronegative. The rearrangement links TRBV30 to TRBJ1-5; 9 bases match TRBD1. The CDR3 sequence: CAWSSGQGVQPQHF. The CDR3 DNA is TGTGCCTGGAGTTCGGGACAGGGCGTTCAGCCCCAGCATTTT. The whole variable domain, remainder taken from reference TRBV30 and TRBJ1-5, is SQTIHQWPATLVQPVGSPLSLECTVEGTSNPNLYWYRQAAGRGLQLLFYSVGIGQISSEVPQNLSASRPQDRQFILSSKKLLLSDSGFYLCAWSSGQGVQPQHFGDGTRLSIL.